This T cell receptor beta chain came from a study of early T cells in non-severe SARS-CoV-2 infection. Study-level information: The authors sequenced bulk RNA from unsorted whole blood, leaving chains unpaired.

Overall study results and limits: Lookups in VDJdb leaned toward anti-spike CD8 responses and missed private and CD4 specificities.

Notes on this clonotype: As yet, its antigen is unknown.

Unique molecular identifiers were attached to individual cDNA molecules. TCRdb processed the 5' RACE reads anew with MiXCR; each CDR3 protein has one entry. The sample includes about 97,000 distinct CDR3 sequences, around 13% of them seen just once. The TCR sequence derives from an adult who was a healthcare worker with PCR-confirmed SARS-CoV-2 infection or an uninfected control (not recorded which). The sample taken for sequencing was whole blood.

Here the CDR3 reads CASSLGERATQYF. The CDR3, as DNA: TGTGCCAGCAGTTTAGGGGAGCGGGCGACCCAGTACTTC. This sequence joins TRBV12-3 or TRBV12-4 and TRBJ2-5, with D possibly being TRBD2 (6 bases). This CDR3 comprises 13 residues. V was shortened by 1 base and J by 7 bases, with 10 bases between the two germline ends.